A selection of T cell receptor beta chains follows, all from one sample in a study of T-cell reconstitution after alpha-beta-depleted transplantation in children. One entry per CDR3 protein, called by TCRdb with MiXCR from the PCR reads. The sample has 200,000 to 250,000 distinct CDR3 sequences, approximately 11% seen once. Sequencing was performed on PBMCs, taken before TCRalphabeta/CD19-depleted stem cell transplant. The receptors derive from a child under two years old with acute myeloid leukemia, due to receive a stem cell transplant. Both conserved end residues are part of each CDR3. A D gene is named only where the DNA matches it firmly. The listing skips clone size in some rows; elsewhere it reads once, few, many or a size class.

CSVARPSGGETDTQYF TGCAGCGTTGCCCGACCGAGCGGGGGGGAGACAGATACGCAGTATTTT TRBV29-1 many TRBD2 TRBJ2-3
CASSLDPSYEQYF TGTGCCAGCAGCTTGGATCCGTCCTACGAGCAGTACTTC TRBV7-2 many - TRBJ2-7
CASRRASSYNSPLHF TGTGCCAGTAGGCGAGCGAGCTCCTATAATTCACCCCTCCACTTT TRBV19 many - TRBJ1-6
CASSPRTSGRIMKFF TGTGCCAGCAGTCCCCGGACTAGCGGGAGAATTATGAAGTTCTTC TRBV12-3/TRBV12-4 many TRBD2 TRBJ2-1
CASSWDSSVVYGYTF TGCGCCAGCAGCTGGGACAGTTCGGTGGTCTATGGCTACACCTTC TRBV5-1 many TRBD1 TRBJ1-2
CASSLAQQTYEQYF TGTGCCAGCAGCTTAGCGCAACAGACCTACGAGCAGTACTTC TRBV7-8 many - TRBJ2-7
CASSLAGTQYF TGTGCCAGCAGCTTAGCCGGAACCCAGTACTTC TRBV7-2 many - TRBJ2-5
CSARSRTGHSNQPQHF TGCAGTGCTAGATCCCGTACAGGCCATAGCAATCAGCCCCAGCATTTT TRBV20-1 many - TRBJ1-5
CASSAVREGPQSREQFF TGTGCCAGCAGTGCCGTGCGGGAGGGGCCCCAATCGCGTGAGCAGTTCTTC TRBV25-1 many TRBD2 TRBJ2-1
CASRGLAGQSSYNEQFF TGTGCCAGCAGGGGTCTAGCGGGGCAAAGCTCCTACAATGAGCAGTTCTTC TRBV6-1 many TRBD2 TRBJ2-1
CASSGGLAGHNEQFF TGCGCCAGCAGCGGGGGACTAGCGGGCCACAATGAGCAGTTCTTC TRBV5-1 many TRBD2 TRBJ2-1
CASSPIDRLGEQFF TGTGCCAGTAGCCCTATAGACAGGTTGGGTGAGCAGTTCTTC TRBV19 - - TRBJ2-1
CASSSSNEQFF TGTGCCAGCAGTTCTAGCAATGAGCAGTTCTTC TRBV5-6 many - TRBJ2-1
CASSLKGGGYTF TGTGCCAGCAGCTTAAAAGGAGGCGGCTACACCTTC TRBV7-9 many - TRBJ1-2